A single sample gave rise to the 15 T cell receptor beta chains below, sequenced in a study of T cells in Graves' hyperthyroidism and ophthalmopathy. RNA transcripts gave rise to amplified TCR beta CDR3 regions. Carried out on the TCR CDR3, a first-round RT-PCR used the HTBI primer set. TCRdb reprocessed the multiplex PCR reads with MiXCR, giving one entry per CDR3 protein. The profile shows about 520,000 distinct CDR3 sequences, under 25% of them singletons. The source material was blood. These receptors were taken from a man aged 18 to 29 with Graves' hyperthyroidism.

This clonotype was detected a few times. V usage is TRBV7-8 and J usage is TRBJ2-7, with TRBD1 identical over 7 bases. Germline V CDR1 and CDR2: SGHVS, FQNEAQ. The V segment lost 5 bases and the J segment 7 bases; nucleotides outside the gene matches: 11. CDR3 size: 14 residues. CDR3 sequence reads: CASSQGDLGKEQYF. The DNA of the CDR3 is TGTGCCAGCAGCCAGGGGGACCTTGGCAAGGAGCAGTACTTC.

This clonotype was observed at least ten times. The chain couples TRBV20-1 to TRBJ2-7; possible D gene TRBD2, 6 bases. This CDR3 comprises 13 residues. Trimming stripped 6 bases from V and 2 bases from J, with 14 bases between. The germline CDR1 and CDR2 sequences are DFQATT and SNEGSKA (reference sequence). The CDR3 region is CSASPGETYEQYF. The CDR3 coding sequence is TGCAGTGCATCTCCGGGGGAGACCTACGAGCAGTACTTC.

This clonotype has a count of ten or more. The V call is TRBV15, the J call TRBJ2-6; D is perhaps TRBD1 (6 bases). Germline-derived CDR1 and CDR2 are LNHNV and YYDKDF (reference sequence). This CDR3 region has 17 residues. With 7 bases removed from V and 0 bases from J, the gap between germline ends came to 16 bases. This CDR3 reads CATTPEDSLSGANVLTF. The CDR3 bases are TGTGCCACCACCCCCGAGGACAGCCTCTCTGGGGCCAACGTCCTGACTTTC. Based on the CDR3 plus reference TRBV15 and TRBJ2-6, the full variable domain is DAMVIQNPRYQVTQFGKPVTLSCSQTLNHNVMYWYQQKSSQAPKLLFHYYDKDFNNEADTPDNFQSRRPNTSFCFLDIRSPGLGDTAMYLCATTPEDSLSGANVLTFGAGSRLTVL.

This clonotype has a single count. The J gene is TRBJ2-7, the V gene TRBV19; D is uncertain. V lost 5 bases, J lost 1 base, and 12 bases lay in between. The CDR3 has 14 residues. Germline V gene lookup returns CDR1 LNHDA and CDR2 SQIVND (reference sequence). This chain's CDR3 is CASSPWADSYEQYF. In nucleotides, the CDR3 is TGTGCCAGTAGTCCCTGGGCAGATTCCTACGAGCAGTACTTC.

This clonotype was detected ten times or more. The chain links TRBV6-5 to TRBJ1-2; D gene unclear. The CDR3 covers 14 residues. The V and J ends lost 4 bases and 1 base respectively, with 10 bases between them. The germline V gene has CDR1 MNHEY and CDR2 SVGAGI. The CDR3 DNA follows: TGTGCCAGCAGTTCCTCGCTGCTTAACTATGGCTACACCTTC. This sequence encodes CASSSSLLNYGYTF.

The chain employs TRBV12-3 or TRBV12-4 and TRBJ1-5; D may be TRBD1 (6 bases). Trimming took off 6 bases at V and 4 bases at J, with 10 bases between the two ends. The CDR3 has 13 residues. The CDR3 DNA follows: TGTGCCAGCAGAACAGGGAGAAATCAGCCCCAGCATTTT. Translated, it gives CASRTGRNQPQHF.

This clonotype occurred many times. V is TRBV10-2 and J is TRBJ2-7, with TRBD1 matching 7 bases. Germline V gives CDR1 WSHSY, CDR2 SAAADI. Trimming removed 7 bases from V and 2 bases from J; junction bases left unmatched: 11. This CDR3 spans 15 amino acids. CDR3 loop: CASKLTDRVPYEQYF. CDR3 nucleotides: TGCGCCAGCAAGTTGACCGACAGGGTACCCTACGAGCAGTACTTC.

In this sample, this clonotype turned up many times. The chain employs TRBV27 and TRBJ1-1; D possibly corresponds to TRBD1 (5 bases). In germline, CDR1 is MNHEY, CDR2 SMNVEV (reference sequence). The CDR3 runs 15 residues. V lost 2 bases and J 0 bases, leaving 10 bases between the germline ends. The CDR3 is CASSLSGGMNTEAFF. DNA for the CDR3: TGTGCCAGCAGTTTAAGCGGGGGAATGAACACTGAAGCTTTCTTT.

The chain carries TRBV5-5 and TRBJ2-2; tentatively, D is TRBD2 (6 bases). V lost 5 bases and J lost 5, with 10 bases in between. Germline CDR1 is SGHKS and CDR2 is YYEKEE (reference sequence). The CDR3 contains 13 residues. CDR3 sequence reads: CASRPAGTGELFF. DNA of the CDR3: TGTGCCAGCAGACCGGCGGGGACCGGGGAGCTGTTTTTT.

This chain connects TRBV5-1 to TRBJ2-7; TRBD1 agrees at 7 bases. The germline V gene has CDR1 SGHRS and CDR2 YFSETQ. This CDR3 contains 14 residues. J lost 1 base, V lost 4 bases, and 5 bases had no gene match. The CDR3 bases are TGCGCCAGCAGCCCAGGGGGACAGTCCTACGAGCAGTACTTC. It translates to CASSPGGQSYEQYF.

The CDR3 protein is CASSQDGGTGGSGNTIYF. CDR3 nucleotides: TGCGCCAGCAGCCAAGATGGGGGGACAGGTGGCTCTGGAAACACCATATATTTT. This sequence joins TRBV4-1 and TRBJ1-3; 8 bases are a match to TRBD1. Losses at the gene ends were 0 bases for V and 0 bases for J; bases not matched to a gene: 7. Germline V gene sequence: CDR1 MGHRA, CDR2 YSYEKL. This CDR3 is built from 18 residues.

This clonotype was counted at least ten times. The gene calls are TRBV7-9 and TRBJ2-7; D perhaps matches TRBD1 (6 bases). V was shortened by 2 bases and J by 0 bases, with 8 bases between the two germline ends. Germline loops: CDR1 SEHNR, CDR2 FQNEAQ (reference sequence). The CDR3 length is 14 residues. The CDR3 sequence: CASSLPGASYEQYF. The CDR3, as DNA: TGTGCCAGCAGCTTACCAGGGGCCTCCTACGAGCAGTACTTC.

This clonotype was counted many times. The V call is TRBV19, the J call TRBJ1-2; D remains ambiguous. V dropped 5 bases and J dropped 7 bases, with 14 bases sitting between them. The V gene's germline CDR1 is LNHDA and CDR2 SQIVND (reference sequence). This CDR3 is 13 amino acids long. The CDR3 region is CASSFIGPPGYTF. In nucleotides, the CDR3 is TGTGCCAGTAGTTTCATCGGTCCTCCTGGCTACACCTTC.

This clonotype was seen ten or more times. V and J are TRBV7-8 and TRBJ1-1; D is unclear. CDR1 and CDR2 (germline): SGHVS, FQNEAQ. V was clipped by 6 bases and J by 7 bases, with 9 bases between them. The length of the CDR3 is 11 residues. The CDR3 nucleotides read TGTGCCAGCAGTCCACACCGTGAAGCTTTCTTT. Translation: CASSPHREAFF.

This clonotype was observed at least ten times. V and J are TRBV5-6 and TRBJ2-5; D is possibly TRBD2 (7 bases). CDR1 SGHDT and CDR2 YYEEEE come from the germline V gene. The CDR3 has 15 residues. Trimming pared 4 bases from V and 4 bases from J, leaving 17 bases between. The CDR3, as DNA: TGTGCCAGCAGCCCCGTTCGGGGGGCCGGAGAGACCCAGTACTTC. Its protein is CASSPVRGAGETQYF. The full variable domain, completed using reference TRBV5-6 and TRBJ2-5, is DAGVTQSPTHLIKTRGQQVTLRCSPKSGHDTVSWYQQALGQGPQFIFQYYEEEERQRGNFPDRFSGHQFPNYSSELNVNALLLGDSALYLCASSPVRGAGETQYFGPGTRLLVL.